This T cell receptor (beta chain) was sequenced for a study of shared clonotypes between healthy human individuals. Whole-study results and caveats: Exclusively blood specimens were collected; tissue repertoires likely differ. Generally, estimated richness proved larger in naive subsets than it did in memory subsets.

The germline V gene has CDR1 SGHRS and CDR2 YFSETQ. The CDR3 is made up of 15 amino acids. Trimming left V 4 bases short and J 2 bases short, with 10 bases between. Clones were sequenced by immunoSEQ multiplex PCR, and TCRdb holds only the in-frame ones, with some missing. The table includes about 2 million clones, 85% to 95% detected once. Concerning this clone: Its cognate antigen is unknown.

This chain uses TRBV5-1 with TRBJ1-6; D might be TRBD1 (5 bases). The sequenced sample consisted of naive CD4+ T cells sorted from blood. This sample's subset: CD45RA+ positively selected. The clonotype comes from a young man in good health. CDR3 region: CASSGGTTYNSPLHF. The CDR3 bases are TGCGCCAGCAGCGGGGGAACGACCTATAATTCACCCCTCCACTTT.